This TCR beta chain comes out of a study of T cells after yellow fever vaccination. Study-wide background: Memory subsets EM, EMRA, CM and Tscm were separated by sorting based on CD3, CD45RA, CCR7 and CD95.

From germline, CDR1 is SGHTA and CDR2 FQGNSA. V trimming: 5 bases; J trimming: 5 bases; junction bases outside the gene matches: 8. This CDR3 has 15 amino acids. TCRdb re-derived calls from the 5' RACE reads in MiXCR, one entry per CDR3 protein. The sample holds more than 45,000 distinct CDR3 sequences, 5.7% seen once. This clonotype has ten or more counts. The receptor comes from a man in his late teens or twenties who received the YFV17D yellow fever vaccine. The rearrangement uses TRBV7-2 and TRBJ2-7; TRBD2 agrees at 11 bases. Sequenced here: PBMCs, either bulk or a sorted T-cell subset (CD4+, CD8+, memory, or dextramer-sorted; not recorded which), sampled on the day of the yellow fever booster vaccination. The CDR3 loop reads CASSRDSGGANEQYF. CDR3 DNA sequence: TGTGCCAGCAGCCGAGATAGCGGGGGGGCAAACGAGCAGTACTTC.